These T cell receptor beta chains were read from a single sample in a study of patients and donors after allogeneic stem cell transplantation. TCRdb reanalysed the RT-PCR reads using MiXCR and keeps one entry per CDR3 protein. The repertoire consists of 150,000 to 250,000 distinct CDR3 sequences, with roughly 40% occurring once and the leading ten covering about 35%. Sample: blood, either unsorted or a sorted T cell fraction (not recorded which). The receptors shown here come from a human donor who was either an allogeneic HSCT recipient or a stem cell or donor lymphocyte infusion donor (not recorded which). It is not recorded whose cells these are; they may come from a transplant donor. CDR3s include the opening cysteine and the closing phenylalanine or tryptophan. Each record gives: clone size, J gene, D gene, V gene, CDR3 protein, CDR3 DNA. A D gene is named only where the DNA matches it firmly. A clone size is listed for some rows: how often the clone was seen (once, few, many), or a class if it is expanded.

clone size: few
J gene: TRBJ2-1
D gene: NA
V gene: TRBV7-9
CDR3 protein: CASSLGDRELDEQFF
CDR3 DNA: TGTGCCAGCAGCTTAGGGGACCGGGAATTAGATGAGCAGTTCTTC

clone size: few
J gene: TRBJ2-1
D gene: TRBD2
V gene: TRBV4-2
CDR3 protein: CASSQPTSGRPSYNEQFF
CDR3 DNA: TGTGCCAGCAGCCAACCTACTAGCGGGAGACCCTCCTACAATGAGCAGTTCTTC

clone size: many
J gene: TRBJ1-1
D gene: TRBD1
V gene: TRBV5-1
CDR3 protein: CASSSGTGGTEAFF
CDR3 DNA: TGCGCCAGCAGCTCCGGGACAGGTGGCACTGAAGCTTTCTTT

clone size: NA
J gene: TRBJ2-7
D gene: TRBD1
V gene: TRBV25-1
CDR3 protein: CASSSTSGGRYEQYF
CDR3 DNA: TGTGCCAGCAGCTCTACCTCAGGGGGCAGATACGAGCAGTACTTC

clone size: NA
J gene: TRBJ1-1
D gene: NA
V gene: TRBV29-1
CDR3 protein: CSALGGRETEAFF
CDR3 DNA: TGCAGCGCATTAGGGGGAAGGGAGACTGAAGCTTTCTTT

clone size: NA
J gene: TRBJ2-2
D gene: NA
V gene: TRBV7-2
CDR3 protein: CASSLETSITGELFF
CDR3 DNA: TGTGCCAGCAGCTTAGAGACTAGTATAACCGGGGAGCTGTTTTTT

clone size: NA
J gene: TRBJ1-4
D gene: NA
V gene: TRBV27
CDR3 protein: CASSTNTGEKLFF
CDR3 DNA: TGTGCCAGCAGTACGAACACCGGAGAAAAACTGTTTTTT

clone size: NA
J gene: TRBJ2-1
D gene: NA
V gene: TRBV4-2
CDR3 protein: CASSQDFSRSNEQFF
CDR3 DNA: TGTGCCAGCAGCCAAGATTTTTCACGGAGCAATGAGCAGTTCTTC

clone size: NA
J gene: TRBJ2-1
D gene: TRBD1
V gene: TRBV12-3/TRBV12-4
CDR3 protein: CASSLRGTGGYNEQFF
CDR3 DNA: TGTGCCAGCTCTTTAAGGGGGACAGGGGGTTACAATGAGCAGTTCTTC

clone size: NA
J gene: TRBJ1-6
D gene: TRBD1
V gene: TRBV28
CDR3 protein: CATETGNNSPLHF
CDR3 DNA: TGTGCCACAGAGACAGGGAATAATTCACCCCTCCACTTT

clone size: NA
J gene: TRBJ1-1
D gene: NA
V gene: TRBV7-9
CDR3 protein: CASSLPPAEAFF
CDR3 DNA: TGTGCCAGCAGCCTCCCCCCGGCTGAAGCTTTCTTT

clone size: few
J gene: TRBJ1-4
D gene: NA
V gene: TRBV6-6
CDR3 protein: CASSYLAGEFNNEKLFF
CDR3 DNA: TGTGCCAGCAGTTACTTGGCAGGGGAATTCAATAATGAAAAACTGTTTTTT

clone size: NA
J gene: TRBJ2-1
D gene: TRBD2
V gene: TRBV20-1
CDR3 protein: CSASKRDNYNEQFF
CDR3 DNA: TGCAGTGCTAGTAAGCGGGATAACTACAATGAGCAGTTCTTC

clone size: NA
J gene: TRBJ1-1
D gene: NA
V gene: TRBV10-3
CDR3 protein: CAISESSAIRTGTEAFF
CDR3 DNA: TGTGCCATCAGTGAGTCCAGCGCCATTAGGACGGGCACTGAAGCTTTCTTT

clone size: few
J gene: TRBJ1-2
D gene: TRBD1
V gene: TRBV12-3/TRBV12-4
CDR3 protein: CASSLWTGDVNGYTF
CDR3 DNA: TGTGCCAGCAGTTTATGGACAGGGGATGTGAATGGCTACACCTTC

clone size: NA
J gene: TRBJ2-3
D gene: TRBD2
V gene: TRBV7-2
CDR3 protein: CASSSPGLAGGGTDTQYF
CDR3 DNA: TGTGCCAGCAGTTCCCCGGGACTAGCGGGAGGGGGGACAGATACGCAGTATTTT

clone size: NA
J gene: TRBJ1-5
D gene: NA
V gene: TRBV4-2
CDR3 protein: CASSQDGGEPQHF
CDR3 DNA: TGTGCCAGCAGCCAAGACGGGGGGGAACCCCAGCATTTT

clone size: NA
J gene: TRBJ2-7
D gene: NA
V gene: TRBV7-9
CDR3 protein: CASSYTMSYEQYF
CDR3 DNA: TGTGCCAGCAGTTACACGATGTCCTACGAGCAGTACTTC

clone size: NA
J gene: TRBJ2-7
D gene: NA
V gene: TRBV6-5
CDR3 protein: CASSYGTGYEQYF
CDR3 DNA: TGTGCCAGCAGTTACGGTACGGGATACGAGCAGTACTTC

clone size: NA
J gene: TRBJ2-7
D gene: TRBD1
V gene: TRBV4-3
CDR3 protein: CASSRDTGDNYEQYF
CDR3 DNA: TGCGCCAGCAGCCGAGACACAGGGGACAATTACGAGCAGTACTTC

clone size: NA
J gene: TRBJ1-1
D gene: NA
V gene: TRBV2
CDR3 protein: CASSVSREGGTEAFF
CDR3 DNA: TGTGCCAGCAGTGTTAGCAGGGAAGGAGGCACTGAAGCTTTCTTT

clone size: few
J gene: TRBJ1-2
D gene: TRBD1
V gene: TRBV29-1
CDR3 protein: CSVDSTWTGGRDGYTF
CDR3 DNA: TGCAGCGTTGATAGTACCTGGACAGGGGGCAGGGATGGCTACACCTTC

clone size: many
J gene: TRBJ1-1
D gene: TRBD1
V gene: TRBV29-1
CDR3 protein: CSVVGQQGNMNTEAFF
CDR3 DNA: TGCAGCGTTGTAGGGCAACAGGGGAACATGAACACTGAAGCTTTCTTT

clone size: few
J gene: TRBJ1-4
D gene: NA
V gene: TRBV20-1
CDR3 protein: CSAQSPTNEKLFF
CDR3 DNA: TGCAGTGCTCAGTCTCCCACTAATGAAAAACTGTTTTTT

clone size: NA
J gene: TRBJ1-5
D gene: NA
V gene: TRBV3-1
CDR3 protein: CASSQVQGRQPQHF
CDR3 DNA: TGTGCCAGCAGCCAAGTACAGGGACGCCAGCCCCAGCATTTT

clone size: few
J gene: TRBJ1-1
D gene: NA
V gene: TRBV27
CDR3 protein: CASSPHNLGQTPSNTEAFF
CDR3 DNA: TGTGCCAGCAGTCCCCATAATCTCGGACAAACACCATCGAACACTGAAGCTTTCTTT

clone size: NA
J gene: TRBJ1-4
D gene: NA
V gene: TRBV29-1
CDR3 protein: CSVYPRATNEKLFF
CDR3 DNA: TGCAGCGTTTACCCTCGGGCGACTAATGAAAAACTGTTTTTT

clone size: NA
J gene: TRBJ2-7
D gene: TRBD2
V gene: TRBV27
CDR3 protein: CASSFGLAGLGEQYF
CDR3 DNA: TGTGCCAGCAGTTTCGGACTAGCGGGATTAGGCGAGCAGTACTTC

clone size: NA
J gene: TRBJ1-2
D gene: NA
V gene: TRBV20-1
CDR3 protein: CSSTARGYTF
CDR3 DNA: TGCAGCTCCACAGCCCGGGGCTACACCTTC

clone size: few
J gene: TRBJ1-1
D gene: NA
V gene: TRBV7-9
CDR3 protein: CASSEAFF
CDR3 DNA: TGTGCCAGCAGCGAAGCTTTCTTT

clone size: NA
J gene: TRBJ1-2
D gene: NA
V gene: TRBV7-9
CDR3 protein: CASSLGDYGYTF
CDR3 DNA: TGTGCCAGCAGCTTGGGGGACTATGGCTACACCTTC

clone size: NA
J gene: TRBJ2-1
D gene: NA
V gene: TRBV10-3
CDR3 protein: CAIHTSRTMDGEQFF
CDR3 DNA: TGTGCCATCCATACTAGCCGGACTATGGACGGTGAGCAGTTCTTC

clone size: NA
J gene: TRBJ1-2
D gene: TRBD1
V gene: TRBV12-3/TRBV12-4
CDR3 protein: CASREGGYYGYTF
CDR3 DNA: TGTGCCAGCAGGGAAGGGGGCTACTATGGCTACACCTTC

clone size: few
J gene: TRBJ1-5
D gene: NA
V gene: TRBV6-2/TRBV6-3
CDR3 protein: CASSYGGYNQPQHF
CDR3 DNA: TGTGCCAGCAGTTACGGGGGGTACAATCAGCCCCAGCATTTT

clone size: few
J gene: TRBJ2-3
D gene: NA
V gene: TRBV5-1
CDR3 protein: CASSFRTHSVTSTDTQYF
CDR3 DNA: TGCGCCAGCAGCTTTAGAACCCACTCCGTTACTAGCACAGATACGCAGTATTTT

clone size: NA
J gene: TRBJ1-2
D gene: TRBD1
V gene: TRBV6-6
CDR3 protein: CASSYTGTANYGYTF
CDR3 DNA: TGTGCCAGCAGTTATACCGGGACAGCTAACTATGGCTACACCTTC

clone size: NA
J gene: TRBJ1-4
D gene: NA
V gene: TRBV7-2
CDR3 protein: CASSLRLINEKLFF
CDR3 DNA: TGTGCCAGCAGCTTAAGACTAATTAATGAAAAACTGTTTTTT

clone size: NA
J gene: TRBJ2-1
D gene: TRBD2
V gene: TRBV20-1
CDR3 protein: CSARDRGLAGRNEQFF
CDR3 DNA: TGCAGTGCTAGAGATCGGGGACTAGCGGGACGCAATGAGCAGTTCTTC

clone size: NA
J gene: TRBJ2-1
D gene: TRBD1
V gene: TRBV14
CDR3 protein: CASSPRDRSYNEQFF
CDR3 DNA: TGTGCCAGCAGCCCCCGGGACAGATCCTACAATGAGCAGTTCTTC

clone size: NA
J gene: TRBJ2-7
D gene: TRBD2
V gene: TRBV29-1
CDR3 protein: CSARTSGDYEQYF
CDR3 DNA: TGCAGCGCCCGGACTAGCGGGGACTACGAGCAGTACTTC

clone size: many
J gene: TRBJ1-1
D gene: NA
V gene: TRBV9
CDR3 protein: CASSVQPNTEAFF
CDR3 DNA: TGTGCCAGCAGCGTTCAGCCGAACACTGAAGCTTTCTTT

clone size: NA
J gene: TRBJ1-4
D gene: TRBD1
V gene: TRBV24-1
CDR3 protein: CATTGGENEKLFF
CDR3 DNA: TGTGCCACCACAGGGGGCGAAAATGAAAAACTGTTTTTT

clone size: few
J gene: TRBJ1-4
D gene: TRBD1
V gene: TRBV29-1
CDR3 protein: CSVEDQTGDEKLFF
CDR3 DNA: TGCAGCGTTGAAGATCAAACAGGGGATGAAAAACTGTTTTTT

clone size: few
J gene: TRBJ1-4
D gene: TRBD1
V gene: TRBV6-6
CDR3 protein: CASSGQGALSSEKLFF
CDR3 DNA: TGTGCCAGCAGCGGACAGGGGGCGTTATCTAGTGAAAAACTGTTTTTT

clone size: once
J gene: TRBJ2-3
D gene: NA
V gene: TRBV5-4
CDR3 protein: CASSFARREPDTQYF
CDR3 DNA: TGTGCCAGCAGCTTTGCACGACGGGAGCCAGATACGCAGTATTTT

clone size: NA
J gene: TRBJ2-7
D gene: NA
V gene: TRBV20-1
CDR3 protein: CSAHLDPASPLEQYF
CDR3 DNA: TGCAGTGCTCATCTTGACCCTGCCTCACCCCTCGAGCAGTACTTC

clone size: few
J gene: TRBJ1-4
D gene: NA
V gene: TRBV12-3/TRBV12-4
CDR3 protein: CASRGYFSNEKLFF
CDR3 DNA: TGTGCCAGCAGAGGATACTTCTCTAATGAAAAACTGTTTTTT

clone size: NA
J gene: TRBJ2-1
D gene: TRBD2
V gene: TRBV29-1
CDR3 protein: CSVETSGSHEQFF
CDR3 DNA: TGCAGCGTTGAGACTAGCGGGAGTCATGAGCAGTTCTTC

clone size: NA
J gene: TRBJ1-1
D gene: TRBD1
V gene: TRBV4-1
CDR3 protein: CASSQFDRAGTEAFF
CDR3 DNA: TGCGCCAGCAGCCAATTCGACAGGGCCGGGACTGAAGCTTTCTTT

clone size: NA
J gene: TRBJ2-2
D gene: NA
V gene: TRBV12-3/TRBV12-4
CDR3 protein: CASRSRFDTGELFF
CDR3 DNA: TGTGCCAGCAGGTCCAGGTTCGACACCGGGGAGCTGTTTTTT

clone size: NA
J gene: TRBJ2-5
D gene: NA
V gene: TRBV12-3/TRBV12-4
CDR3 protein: CASSGLGETQYF
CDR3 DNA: TGTGCCAGCAGTGGACTCGGAGAGACCCAGTACTTC

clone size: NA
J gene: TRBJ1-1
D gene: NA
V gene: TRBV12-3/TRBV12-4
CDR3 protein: CASNEGGPEAFF
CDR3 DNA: TGTGCCAGCAACGAGGGGGGTCCTGAAGCTTTCTTT

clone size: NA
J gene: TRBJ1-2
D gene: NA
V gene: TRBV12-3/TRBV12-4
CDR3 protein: CASATGTEYYGYTF
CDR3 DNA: TGTGCCAGCGCCACTGGGACGGAGTACTATGGCTACACCTTC

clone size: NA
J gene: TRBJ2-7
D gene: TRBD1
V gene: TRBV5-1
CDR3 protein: CASSLETGGAYEQYF
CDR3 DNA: TGCGCCAGCAGCTTGGAGACAGGGGGAGCCTACGAGCAGTACTTC

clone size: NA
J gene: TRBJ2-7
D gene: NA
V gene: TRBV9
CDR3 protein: CASSTRTDYEQYF
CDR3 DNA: TGTGCCAGCAGCACCCGGACAGACTACGAGCAGTACTTC

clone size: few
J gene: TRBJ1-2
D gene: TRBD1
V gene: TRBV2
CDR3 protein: CASSDLGQGDGYTF
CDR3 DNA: TGTGCCAGCAGTGATTTGGGACAGGGAGATGGCTACACCTTC

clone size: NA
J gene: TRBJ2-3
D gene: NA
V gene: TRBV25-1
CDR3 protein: CASRQVSWDTQYF
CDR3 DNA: TGTGCCAGCAGACAGGTTTCTTGGGATACGCAGTATTTT

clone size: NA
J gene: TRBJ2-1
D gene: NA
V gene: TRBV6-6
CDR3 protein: CASSREGNEQFF
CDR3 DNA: TGTGCCAGCAGCAGAGAGGGCAATGAGCAGTTCTTC

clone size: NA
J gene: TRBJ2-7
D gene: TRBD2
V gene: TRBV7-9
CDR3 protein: CASSFPTSAYEQYF
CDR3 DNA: TGTGCCAGCAGCTTCCCGACTAGCGCGTACGAGCAGTACTTC